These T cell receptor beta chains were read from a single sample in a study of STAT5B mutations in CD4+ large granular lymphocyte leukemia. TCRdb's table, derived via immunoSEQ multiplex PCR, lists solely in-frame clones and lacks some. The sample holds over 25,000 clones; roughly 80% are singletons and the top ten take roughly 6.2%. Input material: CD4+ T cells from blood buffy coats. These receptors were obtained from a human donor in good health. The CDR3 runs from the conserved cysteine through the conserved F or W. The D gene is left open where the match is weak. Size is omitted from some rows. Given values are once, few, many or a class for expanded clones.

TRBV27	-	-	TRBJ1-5	TGTGCCAGCAGTTTCAGTCGGGTTTTAGATCAGCCCCAGCATTTT	CASSFSRVLDQPQHF
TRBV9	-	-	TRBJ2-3	TGTGCCAGCAGCGTAGTGGGGGCGGATACGCAGTATTTT	CASSVVGADTQYF
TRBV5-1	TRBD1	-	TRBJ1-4	TGCGCCAGCAGCTCAAGGACAGGAACGAATGAAAAACTGTTTTTT	CASSSRTGTNEKLFF
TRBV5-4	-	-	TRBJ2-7	TGTGCCAGCACAAAGGACCAATACGAGCAGTACTTC	CASTKDQYEQYF
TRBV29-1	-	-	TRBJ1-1	TGCAGCGTTGAGAGGTGGAACACTGAAGCTTTCTTT	CSVERWNTEAFF
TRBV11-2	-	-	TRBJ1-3	TGTGCCAGCAGCTTAGTAACCTTCTCTGGAAACACCATATATTTT	CASSLVTFSGNTIYF
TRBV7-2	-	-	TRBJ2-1	TGTGCCAGCAGCTTCCAGACAGCCTCCCCTACCTCCCTGGGCAATGAGCAGTTCTTC	CASSFQTASPTSLGNEQFF
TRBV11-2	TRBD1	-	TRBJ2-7	TGTGCCAGCAGCACCGGACAGGGCACCTACGAGCAGTACTTC	CASSTGQGTYEQYF
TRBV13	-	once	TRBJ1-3	TGTGCCAGCAGCAACCGACAGGTTCAGGGGAACACCATATATTTT	CASSNRQVQGNTIYF
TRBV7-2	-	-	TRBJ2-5	TGTGCCAGCAGTAGAACTACAGGGCGAGAAGAGACCCAGTACTTC	CASSRTTGREETQYF
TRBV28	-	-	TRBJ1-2	TGTGCCAGCAGCGGACTCCCTATCCACTATGGCTACACCTTC	CASSGLPIHYGYTF
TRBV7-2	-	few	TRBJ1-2	TGTGCCAGCAGACCGACCCTGGACGGGAACTATGGCTACACCTTC	CASRPTLDGNYGYTF